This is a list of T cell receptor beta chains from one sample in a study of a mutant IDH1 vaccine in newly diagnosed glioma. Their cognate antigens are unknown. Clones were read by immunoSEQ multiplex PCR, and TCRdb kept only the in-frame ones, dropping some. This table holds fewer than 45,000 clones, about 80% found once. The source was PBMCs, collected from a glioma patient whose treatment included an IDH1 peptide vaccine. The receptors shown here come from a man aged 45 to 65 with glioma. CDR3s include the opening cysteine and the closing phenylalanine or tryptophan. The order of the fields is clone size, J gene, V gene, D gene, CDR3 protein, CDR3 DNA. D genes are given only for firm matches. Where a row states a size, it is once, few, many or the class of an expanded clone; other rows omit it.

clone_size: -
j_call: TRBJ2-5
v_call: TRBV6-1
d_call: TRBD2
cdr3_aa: CASMGLAGAETQYF
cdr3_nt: TGTGCCAGCATGGGACTAGCGGGGGCTGAGACCCAGTACTTC

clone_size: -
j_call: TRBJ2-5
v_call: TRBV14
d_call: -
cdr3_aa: CASSQDRGQETQYF
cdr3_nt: TGTGCCAGCAGCCAAGATAGGGGACAAGAGACCCAGTACTTC

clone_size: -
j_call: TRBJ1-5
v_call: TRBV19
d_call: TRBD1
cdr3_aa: CASSTGTEQPQHF
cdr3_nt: TGTGCCAGTAGTACAGGGACAGAACAGCCCCAGCATTTT

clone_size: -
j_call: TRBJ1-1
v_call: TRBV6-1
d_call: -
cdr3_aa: CASRGLVRTEAFF
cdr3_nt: TGTGCCAGCAGGGGACTAGTGAGAACTGAAGCTTTCTTT

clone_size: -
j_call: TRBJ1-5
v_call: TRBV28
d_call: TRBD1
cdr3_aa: CASSSTGAQNQPQHF
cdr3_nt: TGTGCCAGCAGTTCGACAGGGGCCCAGAATCAGCCCCAGCATTTT

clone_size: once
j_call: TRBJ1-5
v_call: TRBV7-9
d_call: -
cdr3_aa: CASSLGGQDQPQHF
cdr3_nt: TGTGCCAGCAGCTTGGGAGGGCAGGATCAGCCCCAGCATTTT

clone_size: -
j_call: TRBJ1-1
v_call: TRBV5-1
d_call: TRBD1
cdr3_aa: CASSAGTANTEAFF
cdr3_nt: TGCGCCAGCAGCGCCGGGACAGCGAACACTGAAGCTTTCTTT

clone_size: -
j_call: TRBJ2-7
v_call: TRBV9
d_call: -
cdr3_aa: CASSVAAMGGHPYEQYF
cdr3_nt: TGTGCCAGCAGCGTAGCGGCGATGGGTGGGCACCCCTACGAGCAGTACTTC

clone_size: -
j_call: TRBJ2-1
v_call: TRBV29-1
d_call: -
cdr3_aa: CSVFEGYYNEQFF
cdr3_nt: TGCAGCGTCTTCGAGGGGTACTACAATGAGCAGTTCTTC

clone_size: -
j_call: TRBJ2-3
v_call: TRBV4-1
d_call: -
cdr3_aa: CASSQEDSSTDTQYF
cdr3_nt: TGCGCCAGCAGCCAGGAGGACTCTAGCACAGATACGCAGTATTTT

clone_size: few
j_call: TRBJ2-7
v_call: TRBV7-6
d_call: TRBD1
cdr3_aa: CASSPDRGHYEQYF
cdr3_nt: TGTGCCAGCAGCCCGGACAGGGGACACTACGAGCAGTACTTC

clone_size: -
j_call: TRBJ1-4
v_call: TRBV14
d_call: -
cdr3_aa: CASSGYRDRTNEKLFF
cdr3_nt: TGTGCCAGCAGCGGATACAGGGATCGAACTAATGAAAAACTGTTTTTT

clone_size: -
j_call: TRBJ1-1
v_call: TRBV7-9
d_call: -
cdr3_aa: CASSLFGATEAFF
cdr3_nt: TGTGCCAGCAGCTTATTTGGGGCCACTGAAGCTTTCTTT

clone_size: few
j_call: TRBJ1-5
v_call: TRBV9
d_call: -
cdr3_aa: CASSVGGRSNQPQHF
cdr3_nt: TGTGCCAGCAGCGTAGGGGGGCGGAGCAATCAGCCCCAGCATTTT

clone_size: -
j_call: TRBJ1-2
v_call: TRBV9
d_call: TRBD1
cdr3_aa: CASSTGQGQYYGYTF
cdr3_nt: TGTGCCAGCAGCACCGGACAGGGGCAGTACTATGGCTACACCTTC

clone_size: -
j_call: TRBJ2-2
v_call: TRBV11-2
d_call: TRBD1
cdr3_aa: CASSPWTGSGFGELFF
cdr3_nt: TGTGCCAGCAGCCCTTGGACAGGCTCGGGGTTCGGGGAGCTGTTTTTT

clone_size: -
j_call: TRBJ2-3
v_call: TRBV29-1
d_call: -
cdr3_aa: CSVEEGQRVTDTQYF
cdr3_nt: TGCAGCGTTGAAGAGGGCCAGAGGGTCACAGATACGCAGTATTTT

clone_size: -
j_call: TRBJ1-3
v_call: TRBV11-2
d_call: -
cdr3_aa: CASSPSSAVSIYF
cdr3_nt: TGTGCCAGCAGCCCTTCGTCCGCAGTCTCCATATATTTT

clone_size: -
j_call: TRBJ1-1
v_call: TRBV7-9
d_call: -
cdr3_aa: CASRPAGPEAFF
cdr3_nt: TGTGCCAGCAGACCGGCCGGGCCTGAAGCTTTCTTT

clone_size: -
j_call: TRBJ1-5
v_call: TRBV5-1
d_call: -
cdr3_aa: CASSLEGLSNQPQHF
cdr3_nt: TGCGCCAGCAGCTTGGAAGGCCTTAGCAATCAGCCCCAGCATTTT

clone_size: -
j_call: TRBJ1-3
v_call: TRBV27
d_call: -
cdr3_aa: CASSRDWSSGNTIYF
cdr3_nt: TGTGCCAGCAGCCGGGACTGGAGCTCTGGAAACACCATATATTTT

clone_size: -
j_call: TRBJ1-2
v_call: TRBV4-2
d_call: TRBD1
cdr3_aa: CASSQDGLESGGEGYTF
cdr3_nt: TGTGCCAGCAGCCAAGATGGGTTGGAGTCAGGGGGCGAAGGCTACACCTTC

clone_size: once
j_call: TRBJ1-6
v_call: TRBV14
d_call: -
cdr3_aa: CASSRTSSPLHF
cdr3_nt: TGTGCCAGCAGCCGGACCAGCTCACCCCTCCACTTT

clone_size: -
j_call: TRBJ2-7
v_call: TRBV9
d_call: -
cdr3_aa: CASSVGWDTTYEQYF
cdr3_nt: TGTGCCAGCAGCGTAGGCTGGGACACCACCTACGAGCAGTACTTC

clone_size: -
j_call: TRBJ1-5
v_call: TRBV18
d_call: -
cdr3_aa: CASSPGFNQPQHF
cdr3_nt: TGTGCCAGCTCACCGGGATTCAATCAGCCCCAGCATTTT